Listed below are T cell receptor beta chains from one sample, sequenced in a study of Ad26.COV2.S vaccination and SARS-CoV-2 variants. Clones were sequenced by immunoSEQ multiplex PCR, and TCRdb holds only the in-frame ones, with some missing. This table holds some 400,000 clones, 89% found once. Sequences were derived from peripheral blood, sampled in a trial of Ad26.COV2.S vaccine versus placebo. The receptors stem from a person between 18 and 60 years old who received the Ad26.COV2.S COVID-19 vaccine or a placebo. Each CDR3 is given with its conserved first and last residue. Fields, in order: J gene, V gene, clone size, D gene, CDR3 protein, CDR3 DNA. D genes are given only for firm matches. Clone size appears in some rows only: once, few, many, or a class for an expanded clone.

TRBJ1-1 | TRBV10-3 | - | - | CAIRPIGGNTEAFF | TGTGCCATCAGGCCCATAGGAGGGAACACTGAAGCTTTCTTT
TRBJ2-5 | TRBV7-2 | few | TRBD1 | CASSLAPPGTGAQETQYF | TGTGCCAGCAGCTTAGCCCCTCCCGGGACAGGGGCACAAGAGACCCAGTACTTC
TRBJ1-5 | TRBV7-9 | - | - | CASSFGANQPQHF | TGTGCCAGCAGCTTCGGGGCGAATCAGCCCCAGCATTTT
TRBJ2-3 | TRBV7-3 | - | - | CAGGVAGSGGTQYF | TGTGCCGGCGGGGTAGCGGGGTCAGGGGGTACGCAGTATTTT
TRBJ1-3 | TRBV29-1 | few | TRBD1 | CSVGQGAGNTIYF | TGCAGCGTTGGCCAGGGGGCTGGAAACACCATATATTTT
TRBJ1-6 | TRBV18 | - | - | CASSPDRNGSPLHF | TGTGCCAGCTCACCAGACAGGAATGGATCACCCCTCCACTTT
TRBJ2-2 | TRBV5-1 | - | TRBD2 | CASSSGLAGGGSSTGELFF | TGCGCCAGCAGCTCGGGACTAGCGGGAGGAGGGTCTTCAACCGGGGAGCTGTTTTTT
TRBJ2-1 | TRBV4-2 | - | - | CASSQPGLVSYNEQFF | TGTGCCAGCAGCCAACCTGGACTGGTCTCCTACAATGAGCAGTTCTTC
TRBJ2-7 | TRBV28 | - | - | CASSLGSYEQYF | TGTGCCAGCAGTTTAGGATCCTACGAGCAGTACTTC
TRBJ1-2 | TRBV3-1/TRBV3-2 | - | TRBD1 | CASSQGTGTPYGYTF | TGTGCCAGCAGCCAGGGGACAGGGACCCCCTATGGCTACACCTTC
TRBJ2-1 | TRBV7-3 | once | TRBD2 | CASSLASGIHNEQFF | TGTGCCAGCAGCTTAGCTAGCGGGATCCACAATGAGCAGTTCTTC
TRBJ2-1 | TRBV12-3/TRBV12-4 | - | - | CASSFGSDEQFF | TGTGCCAGCAGTTTTGGGAGCGATGAGCAGTTCTTC
TRBJ2-1 | TRBV30 | - | - | CASHSLSSYNEQFF | TGTGCCTCCCATTCCTTGAGCTCCTACAATGAGCAGTTCTTC
TRBJ1-5 | TRBV19 | - | - | CASSSGLRNQPQHF | TGTGCCAGTAGTAGTGGGTTGCGCAATCAGCCCCAGCATTTT
TRBJ2-7 | TRBV4-3 | - | TRBD2 | CASSQDRPSGSYEQYF | TGCGCCAGCAGCCAAGATCGGCCTAGCGGGAGCTACGAGCAGTACTTC
TRBJ2-2 | TRBV5-5 | - | TRBD2 | CASSGGLAGVDGELFF | TGTGCCAGCAGCGGGGGACTAGCGGGAGTTGACGGGGAGCTGTTTTTT
TRBJ1-1 | TRBV9 | - | - | CASSPLTGQGTEAFF | TGTGCCAGCAGCCCTCTCACAGGGCAGGGAACTGAAGCTTTCTTT
TRBJ2-5 | TRBV6-4 | - | TRBD1 | CASRTETGSKETQYF | TGTGCCAGCAGAACTGAGACAGGGTCAAAAGAGACCCAGTACTTC
TRBJ2-5 | TRBV18 | - | - | CASSPPAGTQYF | TGTGCCAGCTCACCACCGGCAGGGACCCAGTACTTC
TRBJ1-3 | TRBV25-1 | few | - | CASLTGAGNTIYF | TGTGCCAGCCTGACAGGAGCTGGAAACACCATATATTTT
TRBJ1-1 | TRBV7-2 | - | TRBD1 | CASNDRGAEAFF | TGTGCCAGCAACGACAGGGGCGCTGAAGCTTTCTTT
TRBJ1-1 | TRBV28 | - | - | CASSLPENTEAFF | TGTGCCAGCAGTTTGCCGGAGAACACTGAAGCTTTCTTT
TRBJ2-1 | TRBV7-2 | - | - | CASSLLRGSSYNEQFF | TGTGCCAGCAGCTTACTAAGAGGGAGCTCCTACAATGAGCAGTTCTTC
TRBJ2-7 | TRBV15 | - | TRBD1 | CATSRGQGVTLAQYF | TGTGCCACCAGCAGGGGACAGGGGGTGACCTTGGCGCAGTACTTC
TRBJ1-5 | TRBV5-1 | - | - | CASSLDGRTPQHF | TGCGCCAGCAGCTTGGACGGCCGGACGCCCCAGCATTTT
TRBJ2-5 | TRBV7-2 | - | TRBD1 | CASSLVGTGRKTQYF | TGTGCCAGCAGCTTAGTAGGGACAGGGCGGAAGACCCAGTACTTC
TRBJ2-3 | TRBV18 | - | - | CASSNTGMLTQYF | TGTGCCAGCTCAAATACAGGGATGTTAACGCAGTATTTT
TRBJ2-1 | TRBV10-2 | - | - | CASSSDHRQFF | TGCGCCAGCAGTTCGGACCACCGGCAGTTCTTC
TRBJ1-1 | TRBV30 | - | - | CAWIRLTLNTEAFF | TGTGCCTGGATTCGGCTCACGCTGAACACTGAAGCTTTCTTT
TRBJ1-1 | TRBV10-1 | - | - | CASSSSRGGKAFF | TGCGCCAGCAGTTCCTCAAGGGGGGGCAAAGCTTTCTTT
TRBJ2-1 | TRBV4-3 | - | - | CASSQAPFDEQFF | TGCGCCAGCAGCCAAGCCCCTTTCGATGAGCAGTTCTTC
TRBJ2-1 | TRBV5-5 | once | - | CASNPGIAGYNEQFF | TGTGCCAGCAATCCCGGAATCGCTGGATACAATGAGCAGTTCTTC
TRBJ2-3 | TRBV7-2 | - | - | CASSYSGVRTDTQYF | TGTGCCAGCAGCTATAGCGGAGTCCGCACAGATACGCAGTATTTT
TRBJ2-5 | TRBV27 | - | - | CASSLRGETQYF | TGTGCCAGCAGTTTAAGGGGAGAGACCCAGTACTTC
TRBJ2-1 | TRBV6-6 | few | TRBD2 | CASSHGRGRANEQFF | TGTGCCAGCAGCCACGGCCGCGGGAGGGCCAATGAGCAGTTCTTC
TRBJ1-3 | TRBV10-3 | - | - | CAISESQAKGSGNTIYF | TGTGCCATCAGTGAGTCCCAGGCCAAGGGGTCTGGAAACACCATATATTTT
TRBJ1-2 | TRBV7-2 | few | - | CASRTGTLGGYTF | TGTGCCAGCAGAACCGGGACACTGGGTGGCTACACCTTC
TRBJ2-7 | TRBV18 | - | - | CASSLTHSKGYEQYF | TGTGCCAGCTCTCTCACGCATAGCAAGGGATACGAGCAGTACTTC
TRBJ1-4 | TRBV28 | once | TRBD1 | CASSRTGTLEKLFF | TGTGCCAGCAGCCGGACAGGAACGCTTGAAAAACTGTTTTTT